Detailed here is one T cell receptor (beta chain). Participants came from roughly 25 US areas, aged roughly 18 to 95 years. This sample was taken from a study of blood T cell repertoires in COVID-19. Overall study: From the United States, Italy and Spain came samples of acute and convalescent COVID-19. In each case, the material was cDNA or gDNA derived from T cells, B-cell-depleted T cells, or PBMCs.

Between the trimmed V and J ends, which lost 2 bases and 3 bases, there was a span of 11 bases. The germline gives CDR1 MNHEY, CDR2 SVGAGI. This CDR3 spans 15 amino acids. In the original workflow: The authors estimated nucleated cell counts from reference gene primer amplification. The table came from immunoSEQ multiplex PCR; TCRdb's copy has only in-frame clones and leaves some out. Clonal size and the V and J genes are those of that table, whereas D and trimming came from the DNA. The sample contains a few hundred thousand clones, 84% of which appear only once. This TCR derives from a man aged 25 to 40 with acute COVID-19. The chain employs TRBV6-5 and TRBJ1-5; a possible D gene is TRBD1 (6 bases). The material sequenced was PBMCs or T cells enriched from blood (not recorded which). CDR3 bases: TGTGCCAGCAGTTACACGGGGGGCTCCAATCAGCCCCAGCATTTT. Its translation is CASSYTGGSNQPQHF.